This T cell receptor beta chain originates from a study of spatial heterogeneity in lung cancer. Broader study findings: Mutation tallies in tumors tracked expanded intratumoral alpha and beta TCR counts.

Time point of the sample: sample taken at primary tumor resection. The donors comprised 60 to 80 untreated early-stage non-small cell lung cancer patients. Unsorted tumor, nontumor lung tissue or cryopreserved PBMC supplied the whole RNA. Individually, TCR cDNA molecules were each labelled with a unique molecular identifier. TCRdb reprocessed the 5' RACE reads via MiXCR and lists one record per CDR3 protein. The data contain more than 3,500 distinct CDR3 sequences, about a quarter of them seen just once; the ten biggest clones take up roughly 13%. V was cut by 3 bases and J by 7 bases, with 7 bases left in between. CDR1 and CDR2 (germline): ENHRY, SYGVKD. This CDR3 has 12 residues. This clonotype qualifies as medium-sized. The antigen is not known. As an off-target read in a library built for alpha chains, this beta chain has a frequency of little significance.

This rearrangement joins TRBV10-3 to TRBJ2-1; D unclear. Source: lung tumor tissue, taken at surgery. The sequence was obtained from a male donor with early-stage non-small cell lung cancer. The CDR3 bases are TGTGCCATCAGTGATCAGTTTAATGAGCAGTTCTTC. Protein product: CAISDQFNEQFF.